Described below is a single T cell receptor (beta chain) sequence and its context. The sample is drawn from a study of CD8+CD57+ T cells in acquired aplastic anemia. V shed 3 bases and J 5 bases; nucleotides not matched to a gene: 5. CDR1 and CDR2 from the germline V gene are SGDLS and YYNGEE. CDR3 length: 14 amino acids. CD8+CD57+ cell expansion had been shown by flow cytometry in patients chosen for sequencing. Genomic DNA served as template for TCR beta VDJ and CDR3 profiling. TCRdb itself ran the reads through MiXCR, one entry per CDR3 protein. The sample lists about 470,000 distinct CDR3 sequences, over 25% occurring once.

The chain links TRBV9 to TRBJ1-5; 7 bases align to TRBD1. The specimen sequenced was sorted CD4+, CD8+, or CD8+CD57+ T cells (not recorded which) from PBMCs. The source of this sequence is a human donor with aplastic anemia. CDR3 in DNA: TGTGCCAGCAGCGCAGGGGGAGCGGATCAGCCCCAGCATTTT. Translating gives CASSAGGADQPQHF.